This TCR beta chain was sequenced in a study of shared clonotypes between healthy human individuals. Researchers partitioned CD4+ cells into CD45RA+ naive and CD45RA-negative memory subsets. Notes on the study in general: Among donors, the sharing of clonotypes was expected to be influenced by sequencing depth.

As for this clone: Its specificity is unknown.

Clones were sequenced by immunoSEQ multiplex PCR, and TCRdb holds only the in-frame ones, with some missing. Of some 1.1 million clones detected, roughly 77% appear once; the ten largest clones hold about 0.94%. The material sequenced was memory CD4+ T cells from PBMCs. Regarding subset: CD45RA-negative fraction. This sequence was found in a man aged 18-30 years in good health. Some clones in this sample may be carry-over from other donors' samples.

Here the CDR3 DNA reads TGTGCCAGCAGTGATAGGAAAGGACTAGCGGGAGTGACGAACACCGGGGAGCTGTTTTTT. It specifies CASSDRKGLAGVTNTGELFF. V gene TRBV6-1 combines with J gene TRBJ2-2; 13 nucleotides agree with TRBD2. Germline CDR1 reads MNHNS; CDR2 reads SASEGT. V gave up 3 bases and J gave up 0 bases; unmatched junction bases: 10. The CDR3 consists of 20 residues.